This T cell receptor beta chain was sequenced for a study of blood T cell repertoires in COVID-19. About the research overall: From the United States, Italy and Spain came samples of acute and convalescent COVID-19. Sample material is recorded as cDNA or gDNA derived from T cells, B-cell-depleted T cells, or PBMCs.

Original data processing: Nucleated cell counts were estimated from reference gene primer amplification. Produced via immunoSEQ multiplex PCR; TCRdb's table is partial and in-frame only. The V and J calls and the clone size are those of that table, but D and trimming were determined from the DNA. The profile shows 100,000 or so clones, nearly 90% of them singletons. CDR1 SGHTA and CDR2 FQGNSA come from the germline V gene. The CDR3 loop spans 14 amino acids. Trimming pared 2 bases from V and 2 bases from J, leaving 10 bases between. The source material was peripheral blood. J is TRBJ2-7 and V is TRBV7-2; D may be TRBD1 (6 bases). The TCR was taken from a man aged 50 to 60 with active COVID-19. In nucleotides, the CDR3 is TGTGCCAGCAGCTTAACCCAGGGGCCCTACGAGCAGTACTTC. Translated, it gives CASSLTQGPYEQYF.